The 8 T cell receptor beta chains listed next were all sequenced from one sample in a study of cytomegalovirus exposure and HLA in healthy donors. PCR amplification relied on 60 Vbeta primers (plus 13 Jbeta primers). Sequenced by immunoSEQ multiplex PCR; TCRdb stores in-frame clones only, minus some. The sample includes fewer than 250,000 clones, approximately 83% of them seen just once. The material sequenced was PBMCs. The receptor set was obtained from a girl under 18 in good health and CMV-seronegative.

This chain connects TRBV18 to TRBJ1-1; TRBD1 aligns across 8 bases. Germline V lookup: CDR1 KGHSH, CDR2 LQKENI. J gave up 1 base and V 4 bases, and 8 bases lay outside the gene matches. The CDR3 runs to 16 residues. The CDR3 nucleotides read TGTGCCAGCTCACTCAGCACCGGGACAGGGAACACTGAAGCTTTCTTT. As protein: CASSLSTGTGNTEAFF.

This chain's CDR3 is CASSWTVRETQYF. DNA for the CDR3: TGTGCCAGCAGTTGGACAGTTCGCGAGACCCAGTACTTC. The chain couples TRBV28 to TRBJ2-5, with D possibly TRBD1 on 6 matching bases. This CDR3 has 13 residues. Germline V CDR1 and CDR2: MDHEN, SYDVKM. Trimming stripped 4 bases from V and 5 bases from J, with 11 bases between.

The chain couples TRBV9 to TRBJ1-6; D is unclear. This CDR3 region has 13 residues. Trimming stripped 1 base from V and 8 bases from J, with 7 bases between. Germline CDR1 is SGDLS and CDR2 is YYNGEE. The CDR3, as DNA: TGTGCCAGCAGCGTAAAGCGGGATTCACCCCTCCACTTT. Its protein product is CASSVKRDSPLHF.

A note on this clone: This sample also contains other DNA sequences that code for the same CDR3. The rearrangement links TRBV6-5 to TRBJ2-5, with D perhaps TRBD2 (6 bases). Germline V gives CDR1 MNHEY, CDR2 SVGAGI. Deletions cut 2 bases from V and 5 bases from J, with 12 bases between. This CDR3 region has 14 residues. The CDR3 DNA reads TGTGCCAGCAGTTACCTTGGGGGGTTGGAGACCCAGTACTTC. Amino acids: CASSYLGGLETQYF.

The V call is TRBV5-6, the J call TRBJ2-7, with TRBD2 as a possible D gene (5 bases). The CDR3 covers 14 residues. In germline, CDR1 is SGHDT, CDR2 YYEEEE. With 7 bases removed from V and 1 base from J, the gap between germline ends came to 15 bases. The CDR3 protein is CASELGGGSYEQYF. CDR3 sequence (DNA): TGTGCCAGCGAGCTAGGCGGAGGATCCTACGAGCAGTACTTC.

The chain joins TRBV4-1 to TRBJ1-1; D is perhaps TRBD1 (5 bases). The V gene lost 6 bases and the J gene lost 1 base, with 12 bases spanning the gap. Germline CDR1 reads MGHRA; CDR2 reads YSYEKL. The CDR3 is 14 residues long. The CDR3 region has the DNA TGCGCCAGCAGTAACTCCGGGGGGAACACTGAAGCTTTCTTT. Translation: CASSNSGGNTEAFF.

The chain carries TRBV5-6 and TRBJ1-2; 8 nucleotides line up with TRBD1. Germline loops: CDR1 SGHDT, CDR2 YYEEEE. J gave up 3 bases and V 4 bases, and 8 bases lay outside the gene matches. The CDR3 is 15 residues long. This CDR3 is CASSRQGLRDYGYTF. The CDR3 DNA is TGTGCCAGCAGCCGACAGGGGTTGAGGGACTATGGCTACACCTTC.

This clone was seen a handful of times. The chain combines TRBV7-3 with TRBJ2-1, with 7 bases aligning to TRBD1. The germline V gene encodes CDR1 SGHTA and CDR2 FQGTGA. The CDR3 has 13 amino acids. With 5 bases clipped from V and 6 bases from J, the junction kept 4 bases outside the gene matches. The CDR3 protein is CASSPTGTNEQFF. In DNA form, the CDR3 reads TGTGCCAGCAGCCCGACAGGGACCAATGAGCAGTTCTTC. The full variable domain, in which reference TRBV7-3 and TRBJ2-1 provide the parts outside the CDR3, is GAGVSQTPSNKVTEKGKYVELRCDPISGHTALYWYRQSLGQGPEFLIYFQGTGAADDSGLPNDRFFAVRPEGSVSTLKIQRTERGDSAVYLCASSPTGTNEQFFGPGTRLTVL.